This note documents a single T cell receptor (beta chain) sequence. TCRdb keeps only in-frame clones here, not all; method: immunoSEQ multiplex PCR. In the table there are some 170,000 clones, about 80% of which are singletons. This entry belongs to a study of blood T cell repertoires in COVID-19. About the research overall: Sources were T cells, B-cell-depleted T cells, or PBMCs; the material itself was cDNA or gDNA.

Germline lookup yields CDR1 GTSNPN and CDR2 SVGIG (reference sequence). CDR3 size: 14 residues. Deletions cut 1 base from V and 9 bases from J, with 13 bases between. This chain connects TRBV30 to TRBJ1-6, with D tentatively TRBD1 (5 bases). Source material: peripheral blood. The clonotype comes from a woman aged 50 to 60 with active or convalescent COVID-19. DNA for the CDR3: TGTGCCTGGAGTGCGGGACTGGCAAGTTCACCCCTCCACTTT. The encoded protein is CAWSAGLASSPLHF.